A single sample is the source of the 7 T cell receptor beta chains below, sequenced in a study of early T cells in non-severe SARS-CoV-2 infection. TCRdb itself ran the 5' RACE reads through MiXCR, one entry per CDR3 protein. The sample includes tens of thousands of distinct CDR3 sequences, roughly 5.5% of them seen just once. Sequenced material: whole blood. These TCRs come from an adult who was a healthcare worker with PCR-confirmed SARS-CoV-2 infection or an uninfected control (not recorded which).

This clonotype was observed at least ten times. This rearrangement joins TRBV29-1 to TRBJ2-7, with 11 bases matching TRBD1. Trimming cost V 6 bases and J 3 bases; bases outside gene matches: 7. The CDR3 runs 14 residues. Germline assignment: CDR1 SQVTM and CDR2 ANQGSEA. CDR3 residues: CSVRGTGGDYEQYF. The CDR3 DNA reads as TGCAGCGTCCGCGGGACAGGGGGTGACTACGAGCAGTACTTC.

This clonotype has ten or more counts. The chain uses TRBV7-8 and TRBJ1-5; D is unresolved. The CDR3 runs to 14 residues. Germline V gives CDR1 SGHVS, CDR2 FQNEAQ. The V end lost 5 bases, the J end lost 4 bases, and 12 bases lay between the germline ends. For the CDR3, the DNA is TGTGCCAGCAGCCCCCGGGATCGTAATCAGCCCCAGCATTTT. Translated: CASSPRDRNQPQHF.

This chain uses TRBV30 with TRBJ2-7, with D possibly being TRBD1 (6 bases). This CDR3 has 14 amino acids. Germline loops: CDR1 GTSNPN, CDR2 SVGIG (reference sequence). Trimming shortened V by 4 bases and J by 5 bases, and 18 bases separated the two germline ends. DNA of the CDR3: TGTGCCTGGATGGCCGGGACATATAACGACGAGCAGTACTTC. Protein sequence: CAWMAGTYNDEQYF.

This clonotype was observed at least ten times. CDR3 protein: CSATGPGRTNEKLFF. CDR3 coding DNA: TGCAGTGCTACAGGACCGGGTAGGACTAATGAAAAACTGTTTTTT. V and J are TRBV20-1 and TRBJ1-4; D gene uncertain. CDR1 is DFQATT and CDR2 is SNEGSKA in the germline V gene (reference sequence). V was pared by 4 bases and J by 2 bases, with 14 bases between. The CDR3 contains 15 residues.

The rearrangement joins TRBV28 to TRBJ1-1; 10 nucleotides align to TRBD1. The J segment lost 0 bases and the V segment lost 6 bases, leaving 7 bases of the junction unmatched. The CDR3 consists of 16 residues. Germline V CDR1 and CDR2: MDHEN, SYDVKM. CDR3 DNA sequence: TGTGCCAGCAGGTCCGGGACAGGGGCCCTGAACACTGAAGCTTTCTTT. Its protein product is CASRSGTGALNTEAFF.

A few counts support this clonotype. The gene calls are TRBV4-1 and TRBJ2-7; D is unresolved. Trimming left V 4 bases short and J 3 bases short, with 16 bases between. The germline gives CDR1 MGHRA, CDR2 YSYEKL. The CDR3 is made up of 15 amino acids. CDR3 residues: CASSPGPAHNYEQYF. The CDR3 region has the DNA TGCGCCAGCAGCCCCGGTCCGGCCCACAACTACGAGCAGTACTTC.

This clonotype was seen many times. One junction end disagrees with the germline gene, perhaps due to a read error. This chain connects TRBV7-7 to TRBJ2-1; 8 bases are a match to TRBD2. CDR3 size: 16 residues. Germline-derived CDR1 and CDR2 are SSHAT and FNYEAQ (reference sequence). CDR3 region: CASSLDPGPGGSEQFF. CDR3 nucleotides: TGTGCTAGCAGCTTAGATCCAGGCCCGGGAGGGAGTGAGCAGTTCTTC.